The rows below give T cell receptor beta chains drawn from one sample of a study of cytomegalovirus exposure and HLA in healthy donors. Using immunoSEQ multiplex PCR, the repertoire was profiled, and TCRdb retains in-frame clones only, with some absent. Counted here are about 94,000 clones, more than 65% occurring once; the ten biggest clones make up approximately 10%. The sample consisted of PBMCs. The receptors stem from a human donor in good health. The CDR3 runs from the conserved cysteine through the conserved F or W. The order of the fields is J gene, V gene, D gene, clone size, CDR3 protein, CDR3 DNA. A D gene is named only where the DNA matches it firmly. Rows may omit the clone size; those that give it use once, few, many or a size class.

J: TRBJ2-7; V: TRBV11-1; D: TRBD2; size: NA; CDR3: CASSLMTVSSGSGEQYF; DNA: TGTGCCAGCAGCCTCATGACGGTCTCTAGCGGGAGTGGGGAGCAGTACTTC
J: TRBJ2-2; V: TRBV7-9; D: NA; size: NA; CDR3: CASLTRVDTGELFF; DNA: TGTGCCAGCTTGACGAGGGTCGACACCGGGGAGCTGTTTTTT
J: TRBJ1-3; V: TRBV21-1; D: NA; size: NA; CDR3: CASSQGGTIYF; DNA: TGTGCCAGCAGCCAGGGGGGCACCATATATTTT
J: TRBJ1-5; V: TRBV19; D: NA; size: NA; CDR3: CASSPNQGNQPQHF; DNA: TGTGCCAGTAGTCCCAACCAGGGCAATCAGCCCCAGCATTTT
J: TRBJ1-2; V: TRBV18; D: NA; size: NA; CDR3: CASSPSDRLGYTF; DNA: TGTGCCAGCTCACCAAGTGACAGGCTCGGCTACACCTTC
J: TRBJ2-2; V: TRBV6-6; D: NA; size: NA; CDR3: CASSYSSFTGELFF; DNA: TGTGCCAGCAGTTACTCGTCTTTCACCGGGGAGCTGTTTTTT
J: TRBJ1-3; V: TRBV4-2; D: NA; size: NA; CDR3: CASSQTRSASGNTIYF; DNA: TGTGCCAGCAGCCAAACCAGGTCCGCCTCTGGAAACACCATATATTTT
J: TRBJ2-2; V: TRBV7-2; D: TRBD1; size: once; CDR3: CASSSGQGATGELFF; DNA: TGTGCCAGCAGCTCCGGACAGGGAGCAACCGGGGAGCTGTTTTTT
J: TRBJ2-7; V: TRBV5-1; D: NA; size: NA; CDR3: CASRPRDGGYEQYF; DNA: TGCGCCAGCAGGCCTAGGGACGGGGGCTACGAGCAGTACTTC
J: TRBJ2-7; V: TRBV29-1; D: TRBD2; size: NA; CDR3: CSVETSGAYEQYF; DNA: TGCAGCGTTGAGACTAGCGGGGCCTACGAGCAGTACTTC
J: TRBJ2-7; V: TRBV29-1; D: TRBD1; size: NA; CDR3: CSVVEWGQIYEQYF; DNA: TGCAGCGTTGTAGAGTGGGGACAGATCTACGAGCAGTACTTC
J: TRBJ1-1; V: TRBV11-2; D: NA; size: NA; CDR3: CASSRGAEAFF; DNA: TGTGCCAGCAGCCGGGGGGCTGAAGCTTTCTTT
J: TRBJ2-2; V: TRBV5-1; D: NA; size: few; CDR3: CASSLPGNTGELFF; DNA: TGCGCCAGCAGCTTGCCGGGGAACACCGGGGAGCTGTTTTTT
J: TRBJ2-1; V: TRBV7-3; D: NA; size: NA; CDR3: CASSLYRFNEQFF; DNA: TGTGCCAGCAGCTTATACAGGTTCAATGAGCAGTTCTTC
J: TRBJ1-4; V: TRBV6-1; D: TRBD1; size: NA; CDR3: CASGRGILNEKLFF; DNA: TGTGCCAGCGGCAGGGGGATCCTCAATGAAAAACTGTTTTTT
J: TRBJ2-7; V: TRBV7-6; D: TRBD1; size: NA; CDR3: CASSKAGTGGYEQYF; DNA: TGTGCCAGCAGCAAAGCCGGGACAGGGGGCTACGAGCAGTACTTC
J: TRBJ2-6; V: TRBV5-4; D: TRBD1; size: NA; CDR3: CASSFGTGGAGANVLTF; DNA: TGTGCCAGCAGCTTTGGGACAGGGGGCGCCGGGGCCAACGTCCTGACTTTC
J: TRBJ1-1; V: TRBV5-1; D: TRBD1; size: NA; CDR3: CASSFTGGVGTEAFF; DNA: TGCGCCAGCAGCTTTACAGGGGGCGTGGGCACTGAAGCTTTCTTT
J: TRBJ1-5; V: TRBV7-9; D: TRBD1; size: NA; CDR3: CASSLAGQRNQPQHF; DNA: TGTGCCAGCAGCTTAGCGGGACAGCGAAATCAGCCCCAGCATTTT
J: TRBJ1-4; V: TRBV28; D: NA; size: NA; CDR3: CASSFSTREEKLFF; DNA: TGTGCCAGCAGTTTTTCTACCCGGGAGGAAAAACTGTTTTTT
J: TRBJ2-3; V: TRBV7-6; D: NA; size: once; CDR3: CASSLLRFGLAPDTQYF; DNA: TGTGCCAGCAGCTTATTACGTTTTGGGCTCGCTCCAGATACGCAGTATTTT
J: TRBJ2-7; V: TRBV7-9; D: TRBD1; size: NA; CDR3: CASSLGRGYEQYF; DNA: TGTGCCAGCAGCTTGGGCAGGGGGTACGAGCAGTACTTC
J: TRBJ2-2; V: TRBV2; D: TRBD1; size: NA; CDR3: CASSEARGYTGELFF; DNA: TGTGCCAGCAGTGAAGCCAGGGGGTACACCGGGGAGCTGTTTTTT
J: TRBJ2-1; V: TRBV7-2; D: TRBD1; size: NA; CDR3: CASGPDRGPYNEQFF; DNA: TGTGCCAGCGGGCCTGACAGGGGGCCCTACAATGAGCAGTTCTTC
J: TRBJ2-1; V: TRBV14; D: TRBD2; size: NA; CDR3: CASSQGSGSWNEQFF; DNA: TGTGCCAGCAGCCAAGGCAGCGGGAGCTGGAATGAGCAGTTCTTC
J: TRBJ2-7; V: TRBV27; D: NA; size: NA; CDR3: CASSLGSGYEQYF; DNA: TGTGCCAGCAGTTTGGGGAGCGGGTACGAGCAGTACTTC
J: TRBJ2-3; V: TRBV2; D: NA; size: NA; CDR3: CASSGRATPSTDTQYF; DNA: TGTGCCAGCAGTGGGAGAGCGACTCCTAGCACAGATACGCAGTATTTT